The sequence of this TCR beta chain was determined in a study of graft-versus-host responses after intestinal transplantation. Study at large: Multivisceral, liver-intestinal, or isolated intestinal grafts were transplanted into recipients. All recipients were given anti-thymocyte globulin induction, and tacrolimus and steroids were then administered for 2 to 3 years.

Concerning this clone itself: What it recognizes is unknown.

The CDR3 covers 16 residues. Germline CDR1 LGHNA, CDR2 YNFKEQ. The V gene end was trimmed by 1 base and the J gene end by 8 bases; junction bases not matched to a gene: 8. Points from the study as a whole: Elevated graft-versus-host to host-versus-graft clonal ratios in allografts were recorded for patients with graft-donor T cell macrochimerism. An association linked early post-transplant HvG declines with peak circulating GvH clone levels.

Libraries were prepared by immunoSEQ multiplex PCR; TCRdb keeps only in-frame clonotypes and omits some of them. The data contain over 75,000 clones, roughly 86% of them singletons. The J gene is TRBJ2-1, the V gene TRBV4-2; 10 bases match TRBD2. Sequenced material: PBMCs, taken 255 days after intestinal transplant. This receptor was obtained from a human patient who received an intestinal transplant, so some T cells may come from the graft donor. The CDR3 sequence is CASSQVTAGGPDEQFF. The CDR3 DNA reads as TGTGCCAGCAGCCAAGTAACAGCGGGGGGGCCTGATGAGCAGTTCTTC.